This paragraph covers one T cell receptor (beta chain) sequence. Its antigen is unknown. The same CDR3 is also encoded by other DNA sequences in this sample. The data stem from a study of shared clonotypes between healthy human individuals. Study-level results: Clonotype sharing across donors was expected to vary with sequencing depth. In contrast to clonotypes shared by all four donors, non-shared clonotypes had lower generation probabilities.

This CDR3 is built from 11 residues. With 2 bases removed from V and 5 bases from J, the gap between germline ends came to 3 bases. CDR1 is SEHNR, CDR2 FQNEAQ, per germline (reference sequence). The study drew its donors from healthy HIV-negative adults without recent acute infections or vaccinations. As processed by the authors: ImmunoSEQ output held junction-only sequences without quality scores, so filtering differed. Libraries were prepared by immunoSEQ multiplex PCR; TCRdb keeps only in-frame clonotypes and omits some of them. V, J and clone size reflect that table, while D and trimming were determined from the DNA. The table shows under 2,500,000 clones, with around 95% occurring only once.

Sequenced input: naive CD4+ T cells sorted from blood. Subset defined: CD45RA+ positively selected. This chain joins TRBV7-9 and TRBJ1-1, with D hard to call. This receptor was identified in a man aged 18 to 35 in good health. CDR3 nucleotide sequence: TGTGCCAGCAGCTTATGGACTGAAGCTTTCTTT. Protein sequence: CASSLWTEAFF.